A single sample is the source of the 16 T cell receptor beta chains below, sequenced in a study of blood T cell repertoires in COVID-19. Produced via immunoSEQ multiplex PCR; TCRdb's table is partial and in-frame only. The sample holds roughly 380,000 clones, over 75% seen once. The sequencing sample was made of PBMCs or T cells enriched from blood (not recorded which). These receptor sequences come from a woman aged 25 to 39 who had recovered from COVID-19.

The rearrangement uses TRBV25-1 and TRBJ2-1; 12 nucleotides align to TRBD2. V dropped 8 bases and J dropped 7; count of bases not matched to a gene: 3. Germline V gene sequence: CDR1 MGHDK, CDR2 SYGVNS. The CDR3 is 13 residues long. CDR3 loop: CASWTSGANEQFF. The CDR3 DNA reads TGTGCCAGCTGGACTAGCGGGGCAAATGAGCAGTTCTTC. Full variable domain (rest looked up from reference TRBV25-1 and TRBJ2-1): EADIYQTPRYLVIGTGKKITLECSQTMGHDKMYWYQQDPGMELHLIHYSYGVNSTEKGDLSSESTVSRIRTEHFPLTLESARPSHTSQYLCASWTSGANEQFFGPGTRLTVL.

CDR3: CASSIDPPGQGPGELFF. The CDR3 region has the DNA TGTGCCAGTAGTATCGATCCGCCGGGACAGGGACCCGGGGAGCTGTTTTTT. The J gene is TRBJ2-2, the V gene TRBV19; TRBD1 matches 9 bases. CDR1 and CDR2 (germline): LNHDA, SQIVND (reference sequence). J was trimmed by 6 bases and V by 3 bases; bases with no gene match: 11. This CDR3 has 17 amino acids.

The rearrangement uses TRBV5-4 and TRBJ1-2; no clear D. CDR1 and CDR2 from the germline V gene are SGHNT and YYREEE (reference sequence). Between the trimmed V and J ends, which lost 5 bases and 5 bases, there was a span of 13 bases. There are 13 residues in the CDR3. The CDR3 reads CASRPGEPYGYTF. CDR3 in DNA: TGTGCCAGCAGACCGGGAGAGCCTTATGGCTACACCTTC. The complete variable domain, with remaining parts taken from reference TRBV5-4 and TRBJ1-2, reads ETGVTQSPTHLIKTRGQQVTLRCSSQSGHNTVSWYQQALGQGPQFIFQYYREEENGRGNFPPRFSGLQFPNYSSELNVNALELDDSALYLCASRPGEPYGYTFGSGTRLTVV.

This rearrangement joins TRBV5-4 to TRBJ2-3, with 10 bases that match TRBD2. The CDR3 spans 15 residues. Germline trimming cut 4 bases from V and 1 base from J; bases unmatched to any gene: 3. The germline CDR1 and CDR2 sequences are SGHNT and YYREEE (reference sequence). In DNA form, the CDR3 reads TGTGCCAGCAGCACCACTAGCGGGGGCACAGATACGCAGTATTTT. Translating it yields CASSTTSGGTDTQYF. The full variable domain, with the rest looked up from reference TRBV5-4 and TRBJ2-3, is ETGVTQSPTHLIKTRGQQVTLRCSSQSGHNTVSWYQQALGQGPQFIFQYYREEENGRGNFPPRFSGLQFPNYSSELNVNALELDDSALYLCASSTTSGGTDTQYFGPGTRLTVL.

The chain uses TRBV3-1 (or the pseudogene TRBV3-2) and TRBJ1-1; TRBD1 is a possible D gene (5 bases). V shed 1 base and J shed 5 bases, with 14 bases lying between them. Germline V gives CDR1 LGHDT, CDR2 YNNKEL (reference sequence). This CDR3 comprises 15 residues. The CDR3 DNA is TGTGCCAGCAGCCAAGTCAGGGATCATCGGACTGAAGCTTTCTTT. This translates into CASSQVRDHRTEAFF.

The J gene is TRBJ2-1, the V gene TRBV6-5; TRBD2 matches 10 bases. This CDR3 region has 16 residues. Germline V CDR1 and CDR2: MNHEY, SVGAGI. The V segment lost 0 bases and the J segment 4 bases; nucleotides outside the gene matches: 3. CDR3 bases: TGTGCCAGCAGTTACTCCTTTAGCGGGGGGTACAATGAGCAGTTCTTC. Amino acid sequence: CASSYSFSGGYNEQFF.

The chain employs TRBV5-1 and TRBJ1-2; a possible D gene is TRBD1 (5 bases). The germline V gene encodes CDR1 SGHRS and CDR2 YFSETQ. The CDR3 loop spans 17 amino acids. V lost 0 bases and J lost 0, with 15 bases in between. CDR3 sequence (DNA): TGCGCCAGCAGCTTGGTGGAGCGTTCGACAGCTAACTATGGCTACACCTTC. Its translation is CASSLVERSTANYGYTF.

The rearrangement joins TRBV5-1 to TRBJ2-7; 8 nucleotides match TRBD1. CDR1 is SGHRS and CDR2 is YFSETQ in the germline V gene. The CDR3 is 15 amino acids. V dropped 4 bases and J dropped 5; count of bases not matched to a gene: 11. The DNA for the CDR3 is TGCGCCAGCAGCCCCTTCCCCGGACAGGGACACGAGCAGTACTTC. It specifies CASSPFPGQGHEQYF. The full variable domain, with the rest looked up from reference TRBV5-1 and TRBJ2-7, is KAGVTQTPRYLIKTRGQQVTLSCSPISGHRSVSWYQQTPGQGLQFLFEYFSETQRNKGNFPGRFSGRQFSNSRSEMNVSTLELGDSALYLCASSPFPGQGHEQYFGPGTRLTVT.

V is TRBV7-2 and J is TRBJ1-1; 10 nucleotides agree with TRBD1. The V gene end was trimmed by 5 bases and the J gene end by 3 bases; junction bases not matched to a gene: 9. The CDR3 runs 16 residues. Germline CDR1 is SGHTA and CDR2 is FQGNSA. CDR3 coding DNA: TGTGCCAGCAGCCCAGACAGGGGGCGAGGGTACACTGAAGCTTTCTTT. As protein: CASSPDRGRGYTEAFF.

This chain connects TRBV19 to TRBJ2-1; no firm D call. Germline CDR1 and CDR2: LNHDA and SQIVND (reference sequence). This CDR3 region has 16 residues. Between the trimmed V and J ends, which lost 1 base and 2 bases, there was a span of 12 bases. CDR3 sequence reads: CASSIVETLAYNEQFF. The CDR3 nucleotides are TGTGCCAGTAGTATAGTCGAGACTTTAGCCTACAATGAGCAGTTCTTC.

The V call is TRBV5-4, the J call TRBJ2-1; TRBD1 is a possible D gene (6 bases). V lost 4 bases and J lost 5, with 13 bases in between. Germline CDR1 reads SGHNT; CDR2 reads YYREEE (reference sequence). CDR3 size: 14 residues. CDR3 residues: CASSAGQSNNEQFF. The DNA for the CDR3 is TGTGCCAGCAGCGCCGGACAGTCCAACAATGAGCAGTTCTTC.

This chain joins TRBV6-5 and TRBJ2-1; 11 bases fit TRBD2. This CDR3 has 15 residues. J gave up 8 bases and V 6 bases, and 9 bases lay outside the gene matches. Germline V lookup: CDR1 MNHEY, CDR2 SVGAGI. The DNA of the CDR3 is TGTGCCAGCAGCCGTACTAGCGGGAGTGGAGATGAGCAGTTCTTC. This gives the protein CASSRTSGSGDEQFF.

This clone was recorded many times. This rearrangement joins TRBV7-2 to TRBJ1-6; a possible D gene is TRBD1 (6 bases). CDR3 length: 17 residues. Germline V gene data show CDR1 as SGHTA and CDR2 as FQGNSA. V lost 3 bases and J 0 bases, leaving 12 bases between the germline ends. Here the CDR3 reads CASSFHRVSSYNSPLHF. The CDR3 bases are TGTGCCAGCAGCTTCCACAGGGTTAGCTCCTATAATTCACCCCTCCACTTT.

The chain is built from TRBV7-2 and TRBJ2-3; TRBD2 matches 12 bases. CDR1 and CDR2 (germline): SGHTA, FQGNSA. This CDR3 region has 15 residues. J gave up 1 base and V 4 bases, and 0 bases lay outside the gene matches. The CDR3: CASSWTSGGTDTQYF. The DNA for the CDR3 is TGTGCCAGCAGCTGGACTAGCGGGGGCACAGATACGCAGTATTTT.

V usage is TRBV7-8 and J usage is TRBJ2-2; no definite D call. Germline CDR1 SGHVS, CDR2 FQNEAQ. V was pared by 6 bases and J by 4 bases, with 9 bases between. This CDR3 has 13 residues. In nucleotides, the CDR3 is TGTGCCAGCAGTAAGCACGGCACCGGGGAGCTGTTTTTT. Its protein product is CASSKHGTGELFF.

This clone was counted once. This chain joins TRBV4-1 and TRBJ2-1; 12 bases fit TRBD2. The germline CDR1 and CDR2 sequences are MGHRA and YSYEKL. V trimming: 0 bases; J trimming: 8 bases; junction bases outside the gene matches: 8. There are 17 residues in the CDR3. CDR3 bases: TGCGCCAGCAGCCAAGAGGCTAGCGGGAGGGCCTTGTATGAGCAGTTCTTC. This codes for CASSQEASGRALYEQFF.